This passage covers 10 T cell receptor beta chains from one sample sequenced in a study of regulatory T cells in long-lasting Graves disease. Time point described: persistent/refractory GD, antithyroid drugs over 5 years with positive TRAb. Extracted RNA from PBMCs served as the source of the TCR library. Both iRepertoire HTBI primers and Arm-PCR of CDR3 regions were used to build the TCR beta libraries. TCRdb analysed the multiplex PCR reads with MiXCR anew, one entry per CDR3 protein. Found here are approximately 440,000 distinct CDR3 sequences, about 20% of them singletons; the top ten hold 26%. The sequencing used peripheral blood mononuclear cells (PBMCs), collected when the disease was refractory, from a patient treated with antithyroid drugs. Receptors were obtained from a female donor with Graves disease.

To note about this clonotype: A much larger clone differs from this one at a single base, so this may be a read error. As the CDR3 is not closed by the conserved phenylalanine or tryptophan, this likely results from a read error. V and J are TRBV27 and TRBJ1-1; tentatively, D is TRBD1 (5 bases). The ends were cut back, 0 bases at V and 4 bases at J, with 9 bases in the middle. The germline V gene has CDR1 MNHEY and CDR2 SMNVEV (reference sequence). The CDR3 extends over 14 amino acids. The CDR3 sequence is CASSLSSQGTEAFS. The DNA for the CDR3 is TGTGCCAGCAGTTTATCGAGCCAGGGCACTGAAGCTTTCTCT.

This clonotype has at least ten counts. The chain uses TRBV28 and TRBJ2-7; the D gene is possibly TRBD1 (6 bases). V lost 6 bases, J lost 1 base, and 19 bases lay in between. Germline CDR1 reads MDHEN; CDR2 reads SYDVKM. CDR3 length: 16 amino acids. The CDR3 coding sequence is TGTGCCAGCAGCTCTCCGGTAGTGGGGGCGTCCTACGAGCAGTACTTC. Its protein is CASSSPVVGASYEQYF. Full variable domain (missing parts from reference TRBV28 and TRBJ2-7): DVKVTQSSRYLVKRTGEKVFLECVQDMDHENMFWYRQDPGLGLRLIYFSYDVKMKEKGDIPEGYSVSREKKERFSLILESASTNQTSMYLCASSSPVVGASYEQYFGPGTRLTVT.

This clonotype appeared a few times. The CDR3 is CASSIPGVPRGTEAFF. The CDR3 DNA reads as TGTGCCAGTAGTATTCCCGGGGTCCCGAGGGGCACTGAAGCTTTCTTT. The genes are TRBV19 and TRBJ1-1; maybe TRBD1 (5 bases). The CDR3 runs 16 residues. Germline V lookup: CDR1 LNHDA, CDR2 SQIVND (reference sequence). Trimming took 3 bases from V and 4 from J, leaving 18 bases between them.

The J gene is TRBJ1-3, the V gene TRBV19; possibly TRBD1 for D (5 bases). The CDR3 totals 17 residues. The V gene's germline CDR1 is LNHDA and CDR2 SQIVND (reference sequence). Trimming cost V 7 bases and J 0 bases, with 19 bases left between them. The CDR3 loop reads CASKEEGRTRSGNTIYF. The DNA for the CDR3 is TGTGCCAGTAAAGAAGAAGGGCGGACACGCTCTGGAAACACCATATATTTT.

This clonotype occurred many times. J is TRBJ1-2 and V is TRBV24-1, with D unresolved. Germline V lookup: CDR1 KGHDR, CDR2 SFDVKD. The CDR3 has 15 amino acids. Trimming removed 2 bases at V and 8 bases at J, with 17 bases between. In DNA form, the CDR3 reads TGTGCCACCAGTGATTCTCGGAGGAGATCTTGGGGCTACACCTTC. It codes for CATSDSRRRSWGYTF.

The chain has TRBV4-1 and TRBJ1-1; the match to TRBD1 covers 7 bases. Trimming took 4 bases from V and 5 from J; bases not matched to a gene: 10. Germline-derived CDR1 and CDR2 are MGHRA and YSYEKL. The CDR3 length is 15 residues. DNA of the CDR3: TGCGCCAGCAGCCTAACAGGGGCGTCGTGGACTGAAGCTTTCTTT. It is translated as CASSLTGASWTEAFF.

This clonotype was seen a few times. The V and J genes are TRBV5-1 and TRBJ2-5, with a weak D call TRBD1 (5 bases). Germline CDR1 and CDR2: SGHRS and YFSETQ. The V gene lost 0 bases and the J gene lost 4 bases, with 10 bases spanning the gap. There are 14 residues in the CDR3. CDR3 nucleotide sequence: TGCGCCAGCAGCTTGGAAGGGGAAGGAGAGACCCAGTACTTC. Protein product: CASSLEGEGETQYF.

This clonotype showed up just a few times. The rearrangement links TRBV7-9 to TRBJ1-1, with TRBD1 as a possible D gene (6 bases). This CDR3 has 17 amino acids. From germline, CDR1 is SEHNR and CDR2 FQNEAQ (reference sequence). The V end was cut by 0 bases, the J end by 3 bases, with 17 bases between. CDR3 in amino acids: CASSLASDRPGDTEAFF. The CDR3 DNA is TGTGCCAGCAGCTTAGCGTCCGATCGGCCAGGGGACACTGAAGCTTTCTTT.

The chain uses TRBV28 and TRBJ2-3, with D perhaps assigned TRBD1 or TRBD2 (5 bases each). The CDR3 covers 18 residues. Trimming took 3 bases from V and 1 from J, leaving 20 bases between them. Looked up from germline, CDR1 is MDHEN and CDR2 is SYDVKM. The DNA of the CDR3 is TGTGCCAGCAGTTTTATTCGGGGACCGCTAAAGGGCACAGATACGCAGTATTTT. It translates to CASSFIRGPLKGTDTQYF.

This clonotype was recorded at least ten times. The CDR3 here is CASSETGLNSPLHF. CDR3 nucleotide sequence: TGTGCCAGCAGCGAGACAGGGCTTAATTCACCCCTCCACTTT. J is TRBJ1-6 and V is TRBV7-2, with TRBD1 matching over 7 bases. Germline loops: CDR1 SGHTA, CDR2 FQGNSA. The CDR3 sequence is 14 residues long. Trimming at V came to 5 bases and at J to 6 bases, leaving 4 bases not matched to a gene.